These 3 T cell receptor beta chains share one sample of origin, sequenced in a study of human T cells and chemical hapten exposure. Time point reported: patch test 1, 2 weeks after DPC sensitization. Treatment: therapeutic diphenylcyclopropenone sensitization with weekly scalp DPC. TCRdb re-called the RACE reads through MiXCR, storing one row per CDR3 protein. The table lists about 81,000 distinct CDR3 sequences, roughly 7.2% of them singletons. This specimen was whole blood, taken in connection with sensitization to the hapten diphenylcyclopropenone (DPC). These receptors came from a woman aged 30 to 39 with alopecia areata. Some clones in this sample may be carry-over from other donors' samples.

This clonotype came up many times. The V gene is TRBV7-9, the J gene TRBJ1-1, with a possible D match to TRBD1 (5 bases). Per the germline V gene, CDR1 is SEHNR and CDR2 is FQNEAQ (reference sequence). Trimming shortened V by 4 bases and J by 11 bases, and 11 bases separated the two germline ends. The CDR3 is made up of 11 amino acids. CDR3 amino acids: CASSWIRGAFF. In DNA, the CDR3 is TGTGCCAGCAGCTGGATCCGGGGGGCTTTCTTT. The variable domain in full, completed from reference TRBV7-9 and TRBJ1-1, reads DTGVSQNPRHKITKRGQNVTFRCDPISEHNRLYWYRQTLGQGPEFLTYFQNEAQLEKSRLLSDRFSAERPKGSFSTLEIQRTEQGDSAMYLCASSWIRGAFFGQGTRLTVV.

This clonotype was counted ten times or more. The chain joins TRBV24-1 to TRBJ2-1; the D is unclear. CDR1 is KGHDR and CDR2 is SFDVKD in the germline V gene. V lost 5 bases and J lost 2, with 18 bases in between. The CDR3 contains 17 residues. CDR3 sequence reads: CATSAPAGDPTYNEQFF. The DNA of the CDR3 is TGTGCCACCAGTGCCCCGGCTGGAGACCCAACCTACAATGAGCAGTTCTTC.

The chain uses TRBV5-5 and TRBJ1-2, with 9 bases that match TRBD1. The germline V gene has CDR1 SGHKS and CDR2 YYEKEE (reference sequence). The CDR3 length is 15 residues. The J segment lost 4 bases and the V segment lost 0 bases, leaving 4 bases of the junction unmatched. Written as DNA, the CDR3 is TGTGCCAGCAGCTTGGGGACAGGGGTCGGCTATGGCTACACCTTC. Its translation is CASSLGTGVGYGYTF.